Presented here are 5 T cell receptor beta chains from one specimen sequenced in a study of T cell changes during pregnancy in multiple sclerosis (dated 2019 in TCRdb). To prepare the library, the immunoSEQ multiplex PCR assay was applied. Here the immuneACCESS table is served through TCRdb, limited to in-frame sequences with V and J called. Missing clones are a known gap in these copies; in checked studies unresolved V genes cover under half, and the rest lacks a known reason. Here the sample has tens of thousands of clones; about nine tenths occur a single time. Roughly 1.5% of the sample is held by the ten biggest clonotypes. Sequences were derived from peripheral blood, sampled in the third trimester of pregnancy. The receptor source for this set is a female donor with multiple sclerosis, enrolled in a pregnancy study.

The V call is TRBV6-6, the J call TRBJ2-7; D gene unclear. With 6 bases removed from V and 2 bases from J, the gap between germline ends came to 8 bases. Germline V gives CDR1 MNHNY, CDR2 SVGAGI (reference sequence). The CDR3 extends over 12 amino acids. The CDR3 sequence: CASSRDTYEQYF. CDR3 DNA: TGTGCCAGCAGCCGCGACACCTACGAGCAGTACTTC.

The chain combines TRBV5-1 with TRBJ2-5, with 7 positions matching TRBD2. The CDR3 has 14 residues. Germline CDR1 is SGHRS and CDR2 is YFSETQ. J was trimmed by 5 bases and V by 4 bases; bases with no gene match: 8. The CDR3 nucleotides read TGCGCCAGCAGCCTGGATGTCGGGGGGGAGACCCAGTACTTC. Amino acids: CASSLDVGGETQYF. Based on the CDR3 plus reference TRBV5-1 and TRBJ2-5, the full variable domain is KAGVTQTPRYLIKTRGQQVTLSCSPISGHRSVSWYQQTPGQGLQFLFEYFSETQRNKGNFPGRFSGRQFSNSRSEMNVSTLELGDSALYLCASSLDVGGETQYFGPGTRLLVL.

This sequence joins TRBV27 and TRBJ2-5; 9 bases map to TRBD1. The CDR3 loop spans 14 amino acids. The J segment lost 3 bases and the V segment lost 1 base, leaving 0 bases of the junction unmatched. Germline V gene data show CDR1 as MNHEY and CDR2 as SMNVEV (reference sequence). Written as DNA, the CDR3 is TGTGCCAGCAGTTTATGGACAGGGGAAGAGACCCAGTACTTC. This encodes CASSLWTGEETQYF.

This chain connects TRBV16 to TRBJ1-1, with a weak D call TRBD1 (5 bases). Trimming removed 3 bases from V and 7 bases from J, with 12 bases in between. The CDR3 has 13 residues. Germline CDR1 and CDR2: KGHSY and FQNENV. CDR3 in amino acids: CASSQGGEGEAFF. The CDR3 DNA reads TGTGCCAGCAGCCAGGGAGGGGAGGGTGAAGCTTTCTTT.

The rearrangement joins TRBV19 to TRBJ2-7; TRBD2 might be the D (5 bases). V was pared by 4 bases and J by 0 bases, with 10 bases between. Germline-derived CDR1 and CDR2 are LNHDA and SQIVND (reference sequence). The CDR3 totals 14 residues. This CDR3 is CASSTGVSSYEQYF. The DNA for the CDR3 is TGTGCCAGTAGTACCGGGGTGAGCTCCTACGAGCAGTACTTC.